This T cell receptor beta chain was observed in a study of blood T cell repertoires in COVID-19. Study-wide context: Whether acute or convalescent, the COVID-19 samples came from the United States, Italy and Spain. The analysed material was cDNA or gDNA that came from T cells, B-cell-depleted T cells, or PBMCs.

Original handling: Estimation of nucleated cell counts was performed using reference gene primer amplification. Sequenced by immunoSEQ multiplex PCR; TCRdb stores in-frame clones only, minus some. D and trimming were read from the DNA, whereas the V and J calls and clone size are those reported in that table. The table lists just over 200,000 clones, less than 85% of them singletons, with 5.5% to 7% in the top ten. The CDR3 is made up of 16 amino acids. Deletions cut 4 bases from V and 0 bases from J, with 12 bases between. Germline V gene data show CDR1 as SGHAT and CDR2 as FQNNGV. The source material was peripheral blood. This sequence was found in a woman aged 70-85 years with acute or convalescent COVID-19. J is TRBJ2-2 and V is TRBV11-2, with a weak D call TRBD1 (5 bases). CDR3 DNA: TGTGCCAGCAGCTCCTTGAGGACACCGAACACCGGGGAGCTGTTTTTT. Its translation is CASSSLRTPNTGELFF.